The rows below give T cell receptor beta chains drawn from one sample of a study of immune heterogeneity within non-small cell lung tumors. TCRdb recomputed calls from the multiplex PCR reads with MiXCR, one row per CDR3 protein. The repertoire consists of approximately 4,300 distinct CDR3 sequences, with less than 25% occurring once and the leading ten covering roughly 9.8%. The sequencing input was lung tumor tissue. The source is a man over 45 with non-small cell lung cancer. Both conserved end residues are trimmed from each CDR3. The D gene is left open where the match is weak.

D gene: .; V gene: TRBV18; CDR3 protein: ASSQPMGEPNEKLF
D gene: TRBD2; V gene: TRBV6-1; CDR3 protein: ASTLTGGTYEQY
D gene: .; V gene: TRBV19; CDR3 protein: AREPYEQY
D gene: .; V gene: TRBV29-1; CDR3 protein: SVTGASTYEQY
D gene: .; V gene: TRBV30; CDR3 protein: AWSENSDTQY
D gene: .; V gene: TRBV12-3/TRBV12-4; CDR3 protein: ASSFGEANTEAF
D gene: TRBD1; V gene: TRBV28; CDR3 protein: ASSVSGQGMFNPPLH
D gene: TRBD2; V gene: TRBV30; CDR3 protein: AWSVPQTSGETQY
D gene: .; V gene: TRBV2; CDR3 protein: ASSESRVETQY
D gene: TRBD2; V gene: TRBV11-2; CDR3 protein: ASSLVRERPYQQY
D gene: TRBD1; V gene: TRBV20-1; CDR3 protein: TARDRDTEAF
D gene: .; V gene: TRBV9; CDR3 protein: ASSVLRYGDEQF
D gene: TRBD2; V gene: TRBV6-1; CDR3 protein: ASSQQLAGGYYEQY
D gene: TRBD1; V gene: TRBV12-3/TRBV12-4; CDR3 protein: ASSLGTAAKNIQY
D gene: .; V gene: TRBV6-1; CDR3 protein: ASEDRHSGNTIY
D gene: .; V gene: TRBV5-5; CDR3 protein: ASSLVQSYEQY
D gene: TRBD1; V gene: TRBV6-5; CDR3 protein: ASSYSRGGVIYEQY
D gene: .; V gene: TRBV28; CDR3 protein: ASSLRVTDLNQPQH
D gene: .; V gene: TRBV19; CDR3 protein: ASKIRDSSQETQY
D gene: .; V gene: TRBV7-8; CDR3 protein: ASSFRAGEGSNQPQH
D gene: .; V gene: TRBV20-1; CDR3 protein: TARNRDGSSGANVFT
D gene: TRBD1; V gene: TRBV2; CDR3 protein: ASSEAFGTGGTDTQY
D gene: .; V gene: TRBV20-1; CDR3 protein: SAETPFSPNTIS
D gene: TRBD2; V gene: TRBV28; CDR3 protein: ASSSRLVTSGGPADTQY
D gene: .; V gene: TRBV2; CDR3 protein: ASSDPTRNGYT
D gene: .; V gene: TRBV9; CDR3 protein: ASSVEEGNEQY
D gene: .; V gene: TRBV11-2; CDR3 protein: ASSFPISSSDTDTQY
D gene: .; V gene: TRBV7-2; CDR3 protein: ASSFFTDTQY
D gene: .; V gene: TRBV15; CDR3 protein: ATSKHWARLGNQPQH